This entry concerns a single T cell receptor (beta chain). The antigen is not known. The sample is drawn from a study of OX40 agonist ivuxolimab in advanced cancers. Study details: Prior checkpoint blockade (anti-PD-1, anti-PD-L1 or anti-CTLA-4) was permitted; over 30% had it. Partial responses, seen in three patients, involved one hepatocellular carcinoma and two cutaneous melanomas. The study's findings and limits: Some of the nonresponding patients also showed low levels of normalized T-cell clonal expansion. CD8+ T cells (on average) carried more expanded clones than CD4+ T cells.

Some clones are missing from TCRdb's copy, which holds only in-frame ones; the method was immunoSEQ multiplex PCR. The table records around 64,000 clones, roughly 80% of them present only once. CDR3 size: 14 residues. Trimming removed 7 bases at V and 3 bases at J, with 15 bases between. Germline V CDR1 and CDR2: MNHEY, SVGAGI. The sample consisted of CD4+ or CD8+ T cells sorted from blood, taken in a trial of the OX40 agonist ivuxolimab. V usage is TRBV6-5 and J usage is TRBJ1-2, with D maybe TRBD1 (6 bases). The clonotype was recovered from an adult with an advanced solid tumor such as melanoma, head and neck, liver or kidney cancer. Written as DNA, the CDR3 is TGTGCCAGCATTTCTGTACGGACAGACTATGGCTACACCTTC. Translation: CASISVRTDYGYTF.